The present T cell receptor beta chain was sequenced within a study of cytomegalovirus exposure and HLA in healthy donors. General study points: The authors confirmed in vitro that a few CMV-associated chains were specific for CMV antigens. The classifier, whose performance was assessed in both the original and validation cohorts, reportedly diagnosed cytomegalovirus status with high specificity and sensitivity. Listed as cytomegalovirus-associated were roughly 180 TCR beta chains. While the bulk of TCR sequences proved rare, some public TCRs turned up in many donors.

The CDR3 loop spans 14 amino acids. The V end was cut by 7 bases, the J end by 0 bases, with 11 bases between. Germline assignment: CDR1 MDHEN and CDR2 SYDVKM. The data were produced by immunoSEQ multiplex PCR, yet TCRdb's version contains in-frame clones alone and is incomplete. This table has over 250,000 clones, 65% to 90% appearing once. About this clone itself: Its antigen is currently unknown.

The receptor was isolated from a woman aged 18-35 years in good health and CMV-seronegative. The sample was PBMCs. The chain couples TRBV28 to TRBJ2-3, with D maybe TRBD2 (6 bases). The CDR3: CASTRAGSTDTQYF. CDR3 nucleotide sequence: TGTGCCAGCACCCGAGCGGGTAGCACAGATACGCAGTATTTT. Full variable domain (remainder filled in from reference TRBV28 and TRBJ2-3): DVKVTQSSRYLVKRTGEKVFLECVQDMDHENMFWYRQDPGLGLRLIYFSYDVKMKEKGDIPEGYSVSREKKERFSLILESASTNQTSMYLCASTRAGSTDTQYFGPGTRLTVL.